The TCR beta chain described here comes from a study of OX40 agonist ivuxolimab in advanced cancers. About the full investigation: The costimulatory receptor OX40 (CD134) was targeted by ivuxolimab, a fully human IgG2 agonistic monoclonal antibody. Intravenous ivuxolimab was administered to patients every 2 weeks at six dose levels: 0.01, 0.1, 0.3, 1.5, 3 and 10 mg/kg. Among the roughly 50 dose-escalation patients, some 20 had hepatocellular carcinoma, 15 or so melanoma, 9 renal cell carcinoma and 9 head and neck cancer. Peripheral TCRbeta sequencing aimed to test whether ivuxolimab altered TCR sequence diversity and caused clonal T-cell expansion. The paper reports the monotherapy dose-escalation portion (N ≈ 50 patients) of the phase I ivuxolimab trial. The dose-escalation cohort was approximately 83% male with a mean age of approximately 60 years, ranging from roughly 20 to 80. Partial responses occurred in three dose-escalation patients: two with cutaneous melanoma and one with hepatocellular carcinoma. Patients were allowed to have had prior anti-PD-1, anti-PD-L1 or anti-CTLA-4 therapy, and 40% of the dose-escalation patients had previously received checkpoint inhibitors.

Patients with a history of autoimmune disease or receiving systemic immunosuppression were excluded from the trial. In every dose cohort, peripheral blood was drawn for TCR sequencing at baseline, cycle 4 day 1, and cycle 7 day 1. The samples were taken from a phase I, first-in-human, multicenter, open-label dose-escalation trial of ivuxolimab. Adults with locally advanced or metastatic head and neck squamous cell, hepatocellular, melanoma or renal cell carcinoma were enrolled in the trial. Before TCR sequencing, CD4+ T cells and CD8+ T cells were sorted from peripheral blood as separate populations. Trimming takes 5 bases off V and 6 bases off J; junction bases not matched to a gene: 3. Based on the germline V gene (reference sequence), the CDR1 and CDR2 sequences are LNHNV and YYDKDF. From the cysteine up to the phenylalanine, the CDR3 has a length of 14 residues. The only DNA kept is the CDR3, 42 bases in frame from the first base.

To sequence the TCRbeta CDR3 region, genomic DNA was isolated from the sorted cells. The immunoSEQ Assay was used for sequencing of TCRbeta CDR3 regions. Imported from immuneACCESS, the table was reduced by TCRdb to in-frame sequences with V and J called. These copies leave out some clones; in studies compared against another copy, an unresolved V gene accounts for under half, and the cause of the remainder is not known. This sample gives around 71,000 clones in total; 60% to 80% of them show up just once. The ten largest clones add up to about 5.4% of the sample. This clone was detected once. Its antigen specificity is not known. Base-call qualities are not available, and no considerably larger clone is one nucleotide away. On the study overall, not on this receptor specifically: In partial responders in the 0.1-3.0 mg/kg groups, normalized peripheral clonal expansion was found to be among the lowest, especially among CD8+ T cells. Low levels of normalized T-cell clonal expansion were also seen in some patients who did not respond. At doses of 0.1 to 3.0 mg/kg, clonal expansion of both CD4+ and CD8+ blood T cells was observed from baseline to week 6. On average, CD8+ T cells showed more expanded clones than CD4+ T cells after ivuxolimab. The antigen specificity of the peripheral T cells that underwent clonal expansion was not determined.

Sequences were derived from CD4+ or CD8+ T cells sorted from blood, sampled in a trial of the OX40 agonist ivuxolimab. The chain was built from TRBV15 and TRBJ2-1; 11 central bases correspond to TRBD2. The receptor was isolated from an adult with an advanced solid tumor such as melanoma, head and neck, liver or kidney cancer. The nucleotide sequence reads TGTGCCACCAGCGGGACTAGCGGACCCAATGAGCAGTTCTTC. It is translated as CATSGTSGPNEQFF.